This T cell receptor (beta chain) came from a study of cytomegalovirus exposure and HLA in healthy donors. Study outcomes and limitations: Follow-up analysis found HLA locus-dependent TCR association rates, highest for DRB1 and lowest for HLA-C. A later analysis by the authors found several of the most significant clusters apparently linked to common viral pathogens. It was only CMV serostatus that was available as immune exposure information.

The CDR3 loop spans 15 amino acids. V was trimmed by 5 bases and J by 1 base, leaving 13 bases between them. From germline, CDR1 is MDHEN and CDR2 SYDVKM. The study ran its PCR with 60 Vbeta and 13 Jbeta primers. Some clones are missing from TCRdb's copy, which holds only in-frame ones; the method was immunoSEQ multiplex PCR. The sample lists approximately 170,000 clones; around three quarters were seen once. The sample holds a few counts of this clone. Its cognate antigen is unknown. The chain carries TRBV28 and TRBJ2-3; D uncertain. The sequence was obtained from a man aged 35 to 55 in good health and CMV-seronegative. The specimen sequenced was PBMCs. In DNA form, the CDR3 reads TGTGCCAGCAGTAGTCTCGCGGAGCGCACAGATACGCAGTATTTT. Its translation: CASSSLAERTDTQYF.